The rows below give T cell receptor beta chains drawn from one sample of a study of T cells after yellow fever vaccination. TCRdb reanalysed the 5' RACE reads using MiXCR and keeps one entry per CDR3 protein. The data hold approximately 250,000 distinct CDR3 sequences, with around 5.3% observed a single time. The sample here was CD4+ T cells sorted from PBMCs, taken on the day of the yellow fever booster vaccination. The receptor source for this set is a man aged 18 to 29 who received the YFV17D yellow fever vaccine. CDR3s include the opening cysteine and the closing phenylalanine or tryptophan. D genes are given only for firm matches. Some rows mark clone size as missing; the rest say once, few, many or name a class of expanded clone.

CDR3 protein: CASSRKLAGGDNEQFF; CDR3 DNA: TGCGCCAGCAGCCGGAAACTAGCGGGGGGTGACAATGAGCAGTTCTTC; D gene: TRBD2; J gene: TRBJ2-1; V gene: TRBV4-3; clone size: many
CDR3 protein: CASSYSTGFYGYTF; CDR3 DNA: TGTGCCAGCAGTTATTCGACAGGTTTCTATGGCTACACCTTC; D gene: -; J gene: TRBJ1-2; V gene: TRBV6-5; clone size: few
CDR3 protein: CASSSSPRTAEGHTEAFF; CDR3 DNA: TGTGCCAGCAGCTCTAGCCCCCGGACGGCGGAGGGGCACACTGAAGCTTTCTTT; D gene: -; J gene: TRBJ1-1; V gene: TRBV7-2; clone size: -
CDR3 protein: CASSSPGYEQFF; CDR3 DNA: TGTGCCAGCAGCTCCCCAGGGTATGAGCAGTTCTTC; D gene: -; J gene: TRBJ2-1; V gene: TRBV7-8; clone size: many
CDR3 protein: CASSKGLAGYNEQFF; CDR3 DNA: TGTGCCAGCAGCAAAGGCCTAGCGGGGTACAATGAGCAGTTCTTC; D gene: TRBD2; J gene: TRBJ2-1; V gene: TRBV11-1; clone size: many
CDR3 protein: CASEWGSGGGNEQFF; CDR3 DNA: TGTGCCAGCGAATGGGGTAGCGGGGGAGGAAATGAGCAGTTCTTC; D gene: TRBD2; J gene: TRBJ2-1; V gene: TRBV3-1; clone size: many
CDR3 protein: CASSWGLAGSEQFF; CDR3 DNA: TGTGCCAGCAGCTGGGGACTAGCGGGGAGTGAGCAGTTCTTC; D gene: TRBD2; J gene: TRBJ2-1; V gene: TRBV7-9; clone size: -
CDR3 protein: CASSLVGGGGGSPLHF; CDR3 DNA: TGCGCCAGCAGCTTGGTCGGGGGGGGAGGGGGTTCACCCCTCCACTTT; D gene: -; J gene: TRBJ1-6; V gene: TRBV5-1; clone size: -
CDR3 protein: CASSTPGHNYEQYF; CDR3 DNA: TGTGCCAGCAGCACTCCGGGACACAACTACGAGCAGTACTTC; D gene: -; J gene: TRBJ2-7; V gene: TRBV7-2; clone size: -
CDR3 protein: CSARRGAANQPQHF; CDR3 DNA: TGCAGTGCCCGTCGGGGGGCGGCCAATCAGCCCCAGCATTTT; D gene: -; J gene: TRBJ1-5; V gene: TRBV20-1; clone size: many